This T cell receptor (beta chain) was sequenced during a study of T cell changes during pregnancy in multiple sclerosis. Assay: immunoSEQ multiplex PCR; the TCRdb copy retains only in-frame clones and omits some. Here the sample spans tens of thousands of clones, 80% to 95% being singletons. The V gene's germline CDR1 is SEHNR and CDR2 FQNEAQ (reference sequence). This CDR3 is 14 amino acids long. Trimming took 1 base from V and 6 from J, leaving 12 bases between them. This chain connects TRBV7-9 to TRBJ1-2, with D unresolved. This clonotype originated in a female donor with multiple sclerosis, enrolled in a pregnancy study. This specimen was peripheral blood, taken after pregnancy. The CDR3 bases are TGTGCCAGCAGCTTAGTGGTGGGCAACGATGGCTACACCTTC. As protein: CASSLVVGNDGYTF.